A single sample is the source of the 18 T cell receptor beta chains below, sequenced in a study of identical twins. One entry per CDR3 protein results from TCRdb running MiXCR on the 5' RACE reads. The sample has around 570,000 distinct CDR3 sequences; 9.6% are singletons. The same sample was also studied in work on yellow fever vaccine responses in identical twins.

The sequenced sample was PBMCs. These TCRs come from a young woman in good health.

V and J are TRBV7-8 and TRBJ2-4, with D perhaps assigned TRBD1 or TRBD2 (6 bases each). CDR1 and CDR2 from the germline V gene are SGHVS and FQNEAQ. The CDR3 sequence is 19 residues long. Trimming cost V 1 base and J 0 bases, with 19 bases left between them. CDR3 loop: CASSLVGVWGAEAKNIQYF. The CDR3 region has the DNA TGTGCCAGCAGCTTAGTAGGGGTTTGGGGGGCGGAAGCCAAAAACATTCAGTACTTC.

This clonotype occurred a few times. V is TRBV12-3 or TRBV12-4 and J is TRBJ2-1, with D perhaps matching TRBD2 (10 bases). Trimming stripped 0 bases from V and 8 bases from J, with 29 bases between. The CDR3 runs to 20 residues. The CDR3 coding sequence is TGTGCCAGCAGTTTAGCGGGCACAGGGGGCCTAGCGGGAGTCTTCGATGAGCAGTTCTTC. This encodes CASSLAGTGGLAGVFDEQFF.

This clonotype was observed a few times. The DNA for the CDR3 is TGCGCCAGCAGCCAAGGTGTGGTTGAGACTGAAGCTTTCTTT. It translates to CASSQGVVETEAFF. The chain uses TRBV4-1 and TRBJ1-1; no clear D. The CDR3 has 14 amino acids. V was shortened by 1 base and J by 5 bases, with 11 bases between the two germline ends. Germline V gene data show CDR1 as MGHRA and CDR2 as YSYEKL.

In this sample, this clonotype turned up many times. The rearrangement joins TRBV2 to TRBJ2-1, with 7 bases matching TRBD2. The CDR3 is 12 residues long. The V gene end was trimmed by 6 bases and the J gene end by 6 bases; junction bases not matched to a gene: 2. Germline values: CDR1 SNHLY, CDR2 FYNNEI. In nucleotides, the CDR3 is TGTGCCAGCAGGTGGACTAGCAATGAGCAGTTCTTC. Its translation is CASRWTSNEQFF.

Ten or more counts support this clonotype. This chain uses TRBV25-1 with TRBJ2-1; the D gene is possibly TRBD1 (6 bases). The CDR3 sequence is 12 residues long. Trimming stripped 6 bases from V and 9 bases from J, with 12 bases between. Germline V gene data show CDR1 as MGHDK and CDR2 as SYGVNS. This CDR3 reads CASSIAGAEQFF. As DNA, the CDR3 is TGTGCCAGCAGCATAGCAGGGGCTGAGCAGTTCTTC.

In this sample, this clonotype turned up a few times. V usage is TRBV5-5 and J usage is TRBJ2-1; 8 nucleotides line up with TRBD2. The trim removed 1 base at V and 4 bases at J, leaving 4 bases unmatched. CDR3 length: 15 residues. Looked up from germline, CDR1 is SGHKS and CDR2 is YYEKEE (reference sequence). CDR3 DNA: TGTGCCAGCAGCTTGCGGCGCGGGGGGTACAATGAGCAGTTCTTC. As protein: CASSLRRGGYNEQFF.

This clonotype was observed a few times. The V call is TRBV20-1, the J call TRBJ2-7, with D perhaps TRBD2 (5 bases). In germline, CDR1 is DFQATT, CDR2 SNEGSKA (reference sequence). V dropped 5 bases and J dropped 0 bases, with 14 bases sitting between them. The CDR3 totals 14 residues. The CDR3 spells CSAEVTGFSYEQYF. In nucleotides, the CDR3 is TGCAGTGCTGAAGTAACGGGGTTCTCCTACGAGCAGTACTTC.

J is TRBJ2-5 and V is TRBV15, with D perhaps TRBD1 (6 bases). Per germline, CDR1 LNHNV and CDR2 YYDKDF (reference sequence). This CDR3 has 16 residues. V dropped 0 bases and J dropped 4 bases, with 15 bases sitting between them. The CDR3 DNA sequence: TGTGCCACCAGCAGAGATTTGGCAGGGGTAAGAGAGACCCAGTACTTC. This gives the protein CATSRDLAGVRETQYF.

Points on this clonotype: The junction shows a germline mismatch at one end, possibly a read error. The chain is built from TRBV6-1 and TRBJ2-1, with a weak D call TRBD2 (6 bases). CDR1 and CDR2 (germline): MNHNS, SASEGT. This CDR3 contains 14 residues. CDR3 DNA: TGTGCCAGCAGTAGAGGACTAAACTACGATGAGCAGTTCTTC. Translated: CASSRGLNYDEQFF.

The chain uses TRBV3-1 and TRBJ1-1; D uncertain. Germline CDR1 LGHDT, CDR2 YNNKEL (reference sequence). The CDR3 consists of 14 residues. V was trimmed by 7 bases and J by 7 bases, leaving 19 bases between them. CDR3 sequence reads: CASKLIMGDGEAFF. CDR3 DNA sequence: TGTGCCAGCAAATTAATAATGGGTGACGGTGAAGCTTTCTTT.

The sample holds a few counts of this clonotype. This sequence joins TRBV29-1 and TRBJ2-5; D is possibly TRBD1 (7 bases). CDR3 size: 12 residues. CDR1 and CDR2 (germline): SQVTM, ANQGSEA. V was shortened by 6 bases and J by 5 bases, with 13 bases between the two germline ends. The CDR3 nucleotides read TGCAGCGTGTCACAGGGGAGGGAGACCCAGTACTTC. Its protein product is CSVSQGRETQYF.

This clonotype was observed many times. The V call is TRBV21-1, the J call TRBJ2-7. TRBV21-1 is a recognized pseudogene. This CDR3 is 12 amino acids long. CDR3 loop: CATSGKNYEQYF. The DNA of the CDR3 is TGTGCCACCTCGGGCAAGAACTACGAGCAGTACTTC.

This clonotype was seen at least ten times. This chain connects TRBV27 to TRBJ2-1; D gene ambiguous. The CDR3 covers 14 residues. V lost 2 bases and J 0 bases, leaving 5 bases between the germline ends. Per germline, CDR1 MNHEY and CDR2 SMNVEV (reference sequence). The CDR3 sequence: CASSLISSYNEQFF. The DNA of the CDR3 is TGTGCCAGCAGTTTAATCAGCTCCTACAATGAGCAGTTCTTC.

This clonotype has only a few counts. The V and J genes are TRBV24-1 and TRBJ2-7; 8 bases align to TRBD1. Germline V gene data show CDR1 as KGHDR and CDR2 as SFDVKD. J gave up 7 bases and V 4 bases, and 5 bases lay outside the gene matches. This CDR3 contains 13 residues. CDR3 protein: CATSERTGKEQYF. In DNA, the CDR3 is TGTGCCACCAGTGAAAGGACAGGGAAAGAGCAGTACTTC.

To note about this clonotype: A clone one base away is much larger, so this may be a read error. The V gene is TRBV5-1, the J gene TRBJ2-7; D is possibly TRBD1 or TRBD2 (7 bases each). Germline V lookup: CDR1 SGHRS, CDR2 YFSETQ. The CDR3 is 15 residues long. Between the trimmed V and J ends, which lost 4 bases and 0 bases, there was a span of 14 bases. CDR3 DNA: TGCGCCAGCAGCCCAAGCGGGACAGACTCCTACGAGCAGTACTTC. This gives the protein CASSPSGTDSYEQYF.

This clonotype was detected once. V gene TRBV6-5 combines with J gene TRBJ1-2; D perhaps matches TRBD1 (6 bases). Germline lookup yields CDR1 MNHEY and CDR2 SVGAGI. Trimming took off 0 bases at V and 8 bases at J, with 19 bases between the two ends. This CDR3 has 16 residues. CDR3 nucleotides: TGTGCCAGCAGTTACTCGCCAGGGGACGCTTCGGGCGGCTACACCTTC. As protein: CASSYSPGDASGGYTF.

The rearrangement uses TRBV9 and TRBJ2-5; D tentatively fits TRBD1 or TRBD2 (5 bases each). There are 16 residues in the CDR3. With 4 bases removed from V and 3 bases from J, the gap between germline ends came to 19 bases. The germline gives CDR1 SGDLS, CDR2 YYNGEE. CDR3 sequence: CASSKDPGRKEETQYF. In DNA form, the CDR3 reads TGTGCCAGCAGCAAAGATCCGGGACGTAAAGAAGAGACCCAGTACTTC.

CDR3 sequence reads: CSARTGGVNEQYF. In nucleotides, the CDR3 is TGCAGTGCTAGGACGGGGGGGGTTAACGAGCAGTACTTC. The gene calls are TRBV20-1 and TRBJ2-7; 8 bases are shared with TRBD2. Germline trimming cut 3 bases from V and 5 bases from J; bases unmatched to any gene: 6. The CDR3 runs 13 residues. The germline V gene encodes CDR1 DFQATT and CDR2 SNEGSKA (reference sequence).